The 12 T cell receptor beta chains below come from one sample, sequenced in a study of T cells in narcolepsy. This table comes from immunoSEQ multiplex PCR, and its TCRdb copy is limited to in-frame clones, with some not included. Of around 31,000 clones in the sample, roughly 73% were seen once. Sequencing was performed on CD45RA- memory CD4+ T cells from PBMCs. These receptors came from a human donor with narcolepsy.

The CDR3 is CASTGPNTEAFF. DNA of the CDR3: TGTGCCAGCACGGGACCCAACACTGAAGCTTTCTTT. The rearrangement links TRBV2 to TRBJ1-1, with a weak D call TRBD1 (5 bases). Germline CDR1 and CDR2: SNHLY and FYNNEI. Trimming took off 7 bases at V and 2 bases at J, with 8 bases between the two ends. The CDR3 is 12 residues long. The variable domain in full, completed from reference TRBV2 and TRBJ1-1, reads EPEVTQTPSHQVTQMGQEVILRCVPISNHLYFYWYRQILGQKVEFLVSFYNNEISEKSEIFDDQFSVERPDGSNFTLKIRSTKLEDSAMYFCASTGPNTEAFFGQGTRLTVV.

The chain couples TRBV10-3 to TRBJ1-2; D gene ambiguous. Trimming took 5 bases from V and 7 from J, leaving 20 bases between them. Looked up from germline, CDR1 is ENHRY and CDR2 is SYGVKD. CDR3 size: 15 residues. This CDR3 is CAISRREGEGGGYTF. The CDR3 nucleotides are TGTGCCATCAGTAGGCGGGAGGGCGAAGGCGGTGGCTACACCTTC.

This chain uses TRBV27 with TRBJ1-3; possible D gene TRBD1, 6 bases. Germline V lookup: CDR1 MNHEY, CDR2 SMNVEV (reference sequence). The CDR3 contains 16 residues. V lost 5 bases to trimming and J lost 0 bases, with 14 bases between them. The CDR3 DNA reads as TGTGCCAGCAGTCCCCGACAGGCGTTCTCTGGAAACACCATATATTTT. Amino acid sequence: CASSPRQAFSGNTIYF.

The chain joins TRBV29-1 to TRBJ2-3; possible D gene TRBD1, 6 bases. The V end was cut by 4 bases, the J end by 0 bases, with 11 bases between. Germline loops: CDR1 SQVTM, CDR2 ANQGSEA. The CDR3 is 14 amino acids. The chain's CDR3 is CSVVSQGSTDTQYF. DNA for the CDR3: TGCAGCGTTGTAAGCCAGGGGAGCACAGATACGCAGTATTTT.

The chain has TRBV19 and TRBJ1-6, with TRBD1 as a possible D gene (6 bases). CDR1 and CDR2 (germline): LNHDA, SQIVND (reference sequence). V was clipped by 5 bases and J by 7 bases, with 12 bases between them. The CDR3 sequence is 14 residues long. CDR3 in amino acids: CASSYRAGNSPLHF. The CDR3, as DNA: TGTGCCAGTAGTTACAGGGCCGGGAATTCACCCCTCCACTTT.

This clone was seen a single time. The chain links TRBV28 to TRBJ2-1, with 7 bases identical to TRBD2. The CDR3 loop spans 15 amino acids. Trimming cost V 2 bases and J 4 bases; bases outside gene matches: 5. Looked up from germline, CDR1 is MDHEN and CDR2 is SYDVKM. The CDR3 sequence is CASSLQTSSYNEQFF. CDR3 in DNA: TGTGCCAGCAGTTTACAGACTAGCTCATACAATGAGCAGTTCTTC. Based on the CDR3 plus reference TRBV28 and TRBJ2-1, the full variable domain is DVKVTQSSRYLVKRTGEKVFLECVQDMDHENMFWYRQDPGLGLRLIYFSYDVKMKEKGDIPEGYSVSREKKERFSLILESASTNQTSMYLCASSLQTSSYNEQFFGPGTRLTVL.

This rearrangement joins TRBV6-7 to TRBJ1-1, with a possible D match to TRBD1 (5 bases). TRBV6-7 is flagged as an ORF with uncertain function. This CDR3 region has 17 residues. Deletions cut 7 bases from V and 0 bases from J, with 21 bases between. The CDR3 here is CASTTGLRVGMNTEAFF. The DNA of the CDR3 is TGTGCCAGCACTACGGGACTCCGAGTTGGGATGAACACTGAAGCTTTCTTT.

The CDR3 loop reads CASSLVAGGGGETQYF. The DNA for the CDR3 is TGTGCCAGCAGCTTAGTAGCGGGAGGAGGGGGAGAGACCCAGTACTTC. The rearrangement joins TRBV7-2 to TRBJ2-5; TRBD2 matches at 10 bases. The germline gives CDR1 SGHTA, CDR2 FQGNSA. The CDR3 spans 16 residues. The V segment lost 1 base and the J segment 4 bases; nucleotides outside the gene matches: 6.

V gene TRBV21-1 combines with J gene TRBJ1-2; the D call of TRBD1 is as the table states it, not checked on the DNA. TRBV21-1 is a known pseudogene. This CDR3 has 18 residues. The CDR3 coding sequence is TGTGCCAGCAGCAAAAGGAGGGACAGGGAGAATGGTAACTATGGCTACACCTTC. Protein product: CASSKRRDRENGNYGYTF.

The chain uses TRBV2 and TRBJ2-3; 7 bases fit TRBD2. CDR3 size: 16 residues. Per germline, CDR1 SNHLY and CDR2 FYNNEI. Germline trimming cut 5 bases from V and 2 bases from J; bases unmatched to any gene: 10. CDR3 bases: TGTGCCAGCAGTACACGGGGTAGCGGGTACACAGATACGCAGTATTTT. Translated: CASSTRGSGYTDTQYF. The complete variable domain, with remaining parts taken from reference TRBV2 and TRBJ2-3, reads EPEVTQTPSHQVTQMGQEVILRCVPISNHLYFYWYRQILGQKVEFLVSFYNNEISEKSEIFDDQFSVERPDGSNFTLKIRSTKLEDSAMYFCASSTRGSGYTDTQYFGPGTRLTVL.

As DNA, the CDR3 is TGTGCCAGCAGCTTAACAGGGGGCGCAGGTGGCTACACCTTC. Translating it yields CASSLTGGAGGYTF. The V gene is TRBV7-3, the J gene TRBJ1-2; 7 bases agree with TRBD1. Germline V gives CDR1 SGHTA, CDR2 FQGTGA. The length of the CDR3 is 14 residues. Losses at the gene ends were 0 bases for V and 7 bases for J; bases not matched to a gene: 5.

The V gene is TRBV19, the J gene TRBJ2-3; 9 bases are shared with TRBD2. CDR1 and CDR2 (germline): LNHDA, SQIVND (reference sequence). The CDR3 consists of 16 residues. J lost 5 bases, V lost 4 bases, and 10 bases had no gene match. CDR3 DNA: TGTGCCAGTAGTAGGAGGCTTAGCGGGGGAGGAGATACGCAGTATTTT. Translating it yields CASSRRLSGGGDTQYF.